These 10 T cell receptor beta chains were sequenced from one sample in a study of blood T cell repertoires in COVID-19. Sequenced by immunoSEQ multiplex PCR; TCRdb stores in-frame clones only, minus some. Here the sample spans 200,000 to 250,000 clones, 65% to 85% being singletons. The sample was PBMCs or T cells enriched from blood (not recorded which). These receptors were taken from a woman in her 40s with acute COVID-19.

The chain uses TRBV15 and TRBJ2-5; 7 bases agree with TRBD1. The CDR3 covers 13 residues. The germline V gene encodes CDR1 LNHNV and CDR2 YYDKDF (reference sequence). Trimming removed 6 bases from V and 3 bases from J; junction bases left unmatched: 4. The CDR3: CATRKGAEETQYF. The CDR3, as DNA: TGTGCCACCAGGAAGGGGGCAGAAGAGACCCAGTACTTC.

The chain links TRBV4-2 to TRBJ1-4; 8 bases fit TRBD1. Germline CDR1 and CDR2: LGHNA and YNFKEQ. J gave up 6 bases and V 3 bases, and 6 bases lay outside the gene matches. The CDR3 contains 15 residues. The CDR3 DNA follows: TGTGCCAGCAGCCACTCCACAGGGGGGGATGAAAAACTGTTTTTT. Amino acid sequence: CASSHSTGGDEKLFF.

This chain joins TRBV11-3 and TRBJ2-3, with D tentatively TRBD2 (6 bases). The V and J ends lost 5 bases and 6 bases respectively, with 15 bases between them. In germline, CDR1 is SGHNT, CDR2 YENEEA. The CDR3 loop spans 14 amino acids. CDR3 sequence (DNA): TGTGCCAGCAGCAACGGCAGGGACTGGGATACGCAGTATTTT. This translates into CASSNGRDWDTQYF. Full variable domain (missing parts from reference TRBV11-3 and TRBJ2-3): EAGVVQSPRYKIIEKKQPVAFWCNPISGHNTLYWYLQNLGQGPELLIRYENEEAVDDSQLPKDRFSAERLKGVDSTLKIQPAELGDSAVYLCASSNGRDWDTQYFGPGTRLTVL.

In its sample, this clone was seen a few times. The J gene is TRBJ2-5, the V gene TRBV30; perhaps TRBD1 as D (6 bases). The CDR3 is 14 amino acids. Looked up from germline, CDR1 is GTSNPN and CDR2 is SVGIG (reference sequence). Trimming stripped 0 bases from V and 4 bases from J, with 12 bases between. The DNA for the CDR3 is TGTGCCTGGAGTGTGACAGGCACTCCAGAGACCCAGTACTTC. This gives the protein CAWSVTGTPETQYF.

This clone was observed a few times. This rearrangement joins TRBV7-9 to TRBJ1-1; D may be TRBD1 (5 bases). This CDR3 contains 16 residues. Germline V gene sequence: CDR1 SEHNR, CDR2 FQNEAQ (reference sequence). Deletions cut 3 bases from V and 6 bases from J, with 20 bases between. The CDR3 loop is CASSFARVGVGPEAFF. As DNA, the CDR3 is TGTGCCAGCAGCTTCGCCAGGGTCGGAGTCGGACCTGAAGCTTTCTTT.

This clone appeared a few times. The J gene is TRBJ1-6, the V gene TRBV4-3; tentatively, D is TRBD1 (6 bases). The germline gives CDR1 LGHNA, CDR2 YSLEER. Between the trimmed V and J ends, which lost 3 bases and 10 bases, there was a span of 16 bases. There are 15 residues in the CDR3. DNA of the CDR3: TGCGCCAGCAGCCAGGTAACAGGGTCTCGGTCACCCCTCCACTTT. Protein sequence: CASSQVTGSRSPLHF.

The chain has TRBV25-1 and TRBJ1-1, with D perhaps TRBD1 (5 bases). The CDR3 covers 13 residues. Per the germline V gene, CDR1 is MGHDK and CDR2 is SYGVNS. V dropped 7 bases and J dropped 5 bases, with 14 bases sitting between them. In nucleotides, the CDR3 is TGTGCCAGCATCAAGGGTGGGGGGACTGAAGCTTTCTTT. It codes for CASIKGGGTEAFF.

This clone was recorded at least ten times. Other nucleotide sequences from this sample produce the same CDR3. CDR3 coding DNA: TGTGCCAGCAGTGAAAACTCTCCTCATCAGCCCCAGCATTTT. As protein: CASSENSPHQPQHF. V gene TRBV6-1 combines with J gene TRBJ1-5; D call uncertain. This CDR3 has 14 residues. V was shortened by 2 bases and J by 5 bases, with 10 bases between the two germline ends. Germline V CDR1 and CDR2: MNHNS, SASEGT.

This clone is a singleton in its sample. The rearrangement links TRBV3-1 (or the pseudogene TRBV3-2) to TRBJ1-6; D is perhaps TRBD1 (5 bases). V lost 8 bases and J 0 bases, leaving 17 bases between the germline ends. The CDR3 extends over 17 amino acids. Germline V gene sequence: CDR1 LGHDT, CDR2 YNNKEL (reference sequence). The CDR3 region is CASPAGHFSSYNSPLHF. CDR3 DNA sequence: TGTGCCAGCCCCGCCGGACACTTTAGCTCCTATAATTCACCCCTCCACTTT.

This chain connects TRBV5-1 to TRBJ1-6; the match to TRBD1 covers 7 bases. The CDR3 contains 14 residues. Germline V lookup: CDR1 SGHRS, CDR2 YFSETQ. The V segment lost 1 base and the J segment 7 bases; nucleotides outside the gene matches: 2. The CDR3 spells CASSLTGENSPLHF. The CDR3 coding sequence is TGCGCCAGCAGCTTGACAGGGGAAAATTCACCCCTCCACTTT.